The source of this TCR beta chain is a study of blood T cell repertoires in COVID-19. Method: immunoSEQ multiplex PCR; TCRdb's copy keeps in-frame clones and lacks some. The sample includes around 240,000 clones, around 83% of them seen just once. Trimming removed 6 bases at V and 1 base at J, with 7 bases between. The CDR3 extends over 13 amino acids. V and J are TRBV12-3 or TRBV12-4 and TRBJ1-3; D may be TRBD1 (5 bases). This clonotype was obtained from a woman aged 40 to 49 who had recovered from COVID-19. Sequencing was performed on peripheral blood. CDR3 region: CASRQASGNTIYF. Written as DNA, the CDR3 is TGTGCCAGCAGACAGGCGTCTGGAAACACCATATATTTT.